Listed below are T cell receptor beta chains from one sample, sequenced in a study of blood T cells in healthy people across ages. MiXCR, applied by TCRdb to the 5' RACE reads, yields one record per CDR3 protein. The data hold 500,000 to 650,000 distinct CDR3 sequences, with over 25% observed a single time. This sample also appeared in a second study, on T cells of mothers and their children.

The sequenced sample consisted of blood. The receptors were gathered from a boy aged 2-9 years in good health. Each CDR3 is given without its conserved first and last residue. Each record gives: J gene, V gene, CDR3 protein.

>TRBJ2-7|TRBV3-1
ASSQETSGYGQY
>TRBJ2-1|TRBV12-3/TRBV12-4
ASSPWIYNEQF
>TRBJ1-2|TRBV30
AWSGGAPGYT
>TRBJ1-1|TRBV7-2
ASSLEGGKNTEAF
>TRBJ2-3|TRBV7-2
ASSSSGLSTDTQY
>NA|TRBV5-1
ASSLVAGQDYNEQF
>TRBJ2-5|TRBV3-1
ASSPGPSRQTQY
>TRBJ2-5|TRBV12-3/TRBV12-4
ASSPLGYETQY
>TRBJ2-5|TRBV24-1
ATSGGQGHGETQY
>TRBJ1-2|TRBV12-3/TRBV12-4
ASSVDKTNYGYT
>TRBJ2-4|TRBV12-3/TRBV12-4
ASTPTGAKNIQY
>TRBJ2-7|TRBV20-1
SAPHRGSISYEQY
>TRBJ2-5|TRBV4-1
ASSFDTLRETQY
>TRBJ2-7|TRBV2
ASSPPPRYEQY
>TRBJ2-1|TRBV5-1
ASSWNLAGPYNEQF
>TRBJ2-2|TRBV5-1
ASSSLLQGVNTGELF
>TRBJ1-1|TRBV29-1
SVEGGTGIMNTEAF
>TRBJ2-7|TRBV3-1
ASSLGTSGREQY
>TRBJ2-3|TRBV9
ASSVSMNLAGGHADTQY
>TRBJ2-1|TRBV6-1
ASSDWPLSYNEQF
>TRBJ2-5|TRBV9
ATHSGGGDQY
>TRBJ2-2|TRBV7-8
ASSPARTGELF
>TRBJ2-7|TRBV6-5
ASSYNGPRMGEQY
>TRBJ2-7|TRBV5-1
ASSLASGALGHEQY
>TRBJ1-6|TRBV7-9
ASSLDGDPLH
>TRBJ2-7|TRBV18
ASSRSGRDHEQY